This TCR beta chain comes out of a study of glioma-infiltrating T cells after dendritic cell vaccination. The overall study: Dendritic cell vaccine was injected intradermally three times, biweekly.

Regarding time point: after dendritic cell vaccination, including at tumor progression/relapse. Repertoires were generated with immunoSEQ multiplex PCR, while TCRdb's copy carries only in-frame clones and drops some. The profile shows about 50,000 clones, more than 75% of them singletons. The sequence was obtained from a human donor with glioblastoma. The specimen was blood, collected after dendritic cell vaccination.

The CDR3 bases are TGTGCCAGCAGCGGGAGACTAGCCTCAGTGCCAGATACGCAGTATTTT. Translation gives CASSGRLASVPDTQYF. The chain employs TRBV9 and TRBJ2-3; TRBD2 matches at 7 bases. The CDR3 has 16 amino acids. The V and J ends lost 3 bases and 4 bases, in that order; junction bases with no gene match: 11. In germline, CDR1 is SGDLS, CDR2 YYNGEE.